The entry below describes one T cell receptor beta chain. Its antigen remains unidentified. TRB amplification used approximately 0.25 ug of peripheral blood genomic DNA. Multiplex touch-down PCR amplified TRB using TRB-A and TRB-B pools in one tube. TCRdb reprocessed the multiplex PCR reads and keeps a single row for each CDR3 protein, giving no DNA. This sample lists 7,000 to 8,500 distinct CDR3 sequences; its ten largest clones have roughly 3.6%. The data belong to a study of T cell clusters in autoimmune cytopenias. About the study: TRB sequencing had a median around 52,000 reads and about 2,500 distinct clonotypes per sample. Study-wide results and limits: Compared with active autoimmune hepatitis patients, healthy donors showed roughly 3-fold more exclusive TRB clusters. Physiological T cell clusters of healthy donors were apparently absent in primary autoimmune cytopenia patients. TRB repertoire shifts in secondary cytopenia and chronic lymphocytic leukemia mostly reflected lymphoma, not autoimmunity.

Germline V CDR1 and CDR2: LNHDA, SQIVND (reference sequence). CDR3 length: 15 residues. The TCR was taken from a human donor with an autoimmune cytopenia or autoimmune hepatitis (not recorded which). Sequenced: peripheral blood. The V and J genes are TRBV19 and TRBJ1-1; no DNA is available, so the TRBD1 call from TCRdb remains unchecked. The CDR3 here is CASTYGGTTSTEAFF.